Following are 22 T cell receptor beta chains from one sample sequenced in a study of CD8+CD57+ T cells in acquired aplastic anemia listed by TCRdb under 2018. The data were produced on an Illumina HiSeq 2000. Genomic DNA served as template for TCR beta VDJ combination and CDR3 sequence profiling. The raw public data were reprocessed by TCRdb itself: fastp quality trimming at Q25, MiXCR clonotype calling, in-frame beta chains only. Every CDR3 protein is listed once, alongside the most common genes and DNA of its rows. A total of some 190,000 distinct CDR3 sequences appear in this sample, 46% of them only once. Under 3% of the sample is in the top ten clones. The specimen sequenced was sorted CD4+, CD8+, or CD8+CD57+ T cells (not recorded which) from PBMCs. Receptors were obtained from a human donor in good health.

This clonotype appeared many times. The CDR3 DNA sequence: TGTGCCAGTAGTATGGGAGCGGCTTCCAGCTACGAGCAGTACTTC. As protein: CASSMGAASSYEQYF. This rearrangement joins TRBV19 to TRBJ2-7, with D possibly being TRBD2 (5 bases). Trimming removed 3 bases at V and 3 bases at J, with 15 bases between. The germline CDR1 and CDR2 sequences are LNHDA and SQIVND (reference sequence). This CDR3 has 15 amino acids. Looking up the rest from reference TRBV19 and TRBJ2-7 gives the full variable domain: DGGITQSPKYLFRKEGQNVTLSCEQNLNHDAMYWYRQDPGQGLRLIYYSQIVNDFQKGDIAEGYSVSREKKESFPLTVTSAQKNPTAFYLCASSMGAASSYEQYFGPGTRLTVT.

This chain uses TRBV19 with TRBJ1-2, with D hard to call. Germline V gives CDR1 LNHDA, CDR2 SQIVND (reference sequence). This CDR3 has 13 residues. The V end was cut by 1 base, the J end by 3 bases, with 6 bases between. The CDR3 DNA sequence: TGTGCCAGTAGTATAGTGGGATACTATGGCTACACCTTC. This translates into CASSIVGYYGYTF. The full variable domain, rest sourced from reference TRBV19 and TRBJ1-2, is DGGITQSPKYLFRKEGQNVTLSCEQNLNHDAMYWYRQDPGQGLRLIYYSQIVNDFQKGDIAEGYSVSREKKESFPLTVTSAQKNPTAFYLCASSIVGYYGYTFGSGTRLTVV.

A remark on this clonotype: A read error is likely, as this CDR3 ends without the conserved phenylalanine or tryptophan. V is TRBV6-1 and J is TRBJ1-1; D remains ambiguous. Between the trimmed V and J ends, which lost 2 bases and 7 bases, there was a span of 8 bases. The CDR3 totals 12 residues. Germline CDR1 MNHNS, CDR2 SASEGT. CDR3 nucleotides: TGTGCCAGCAGTGAATGGGCAGTTGAAGCTTTCCTT. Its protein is CASSEWAVEAFL.

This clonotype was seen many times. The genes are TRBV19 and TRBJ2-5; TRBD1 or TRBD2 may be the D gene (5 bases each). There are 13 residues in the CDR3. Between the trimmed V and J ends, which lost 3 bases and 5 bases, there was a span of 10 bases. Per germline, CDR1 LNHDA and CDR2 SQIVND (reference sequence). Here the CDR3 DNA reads TGTGCCAGTAGTATTAACAGGAGGGAGACCCAGTACTTC. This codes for CASSINRRETQYF.

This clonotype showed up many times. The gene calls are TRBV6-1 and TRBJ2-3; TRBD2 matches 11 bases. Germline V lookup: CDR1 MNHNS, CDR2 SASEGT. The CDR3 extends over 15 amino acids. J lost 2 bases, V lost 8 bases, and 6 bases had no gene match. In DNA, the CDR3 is TGTGCCAGCGCCGATAGCGGGAGGGCCACAGATACGCAGTATTTT. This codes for CASADSGRATDTQYF.

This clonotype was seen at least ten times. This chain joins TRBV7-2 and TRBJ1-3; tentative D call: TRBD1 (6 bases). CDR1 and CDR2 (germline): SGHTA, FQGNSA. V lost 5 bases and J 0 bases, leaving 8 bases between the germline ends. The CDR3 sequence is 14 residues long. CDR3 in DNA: TGTGCCAGCAGCAACAGGGTCTCTGGAAACACCATATATTTT. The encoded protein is CASSNRVSGNTIYF.

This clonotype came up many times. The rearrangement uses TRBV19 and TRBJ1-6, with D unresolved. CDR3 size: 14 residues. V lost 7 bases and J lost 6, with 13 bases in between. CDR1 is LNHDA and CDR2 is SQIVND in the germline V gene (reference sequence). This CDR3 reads CASTPAGLNSPLHF. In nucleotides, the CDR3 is TGTGCCAGTACCCCAGCCGGGCTTAATTCACCCCTCCACTTT.

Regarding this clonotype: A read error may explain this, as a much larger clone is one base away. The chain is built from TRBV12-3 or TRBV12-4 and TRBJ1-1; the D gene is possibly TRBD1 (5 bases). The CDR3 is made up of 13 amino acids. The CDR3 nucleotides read TGTGCCAGCACTCGAATCTATGGGGGGGAAGCTCTCTTT. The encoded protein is CASTRIYGGEALF.

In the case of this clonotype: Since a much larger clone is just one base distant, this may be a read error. CDR3 coding DNA: TGTGCCAGCAGCTTAGTATACAGGGGCGCATCCTACGAGCAGTGCTTC. Its translation: CASSLVYRGASYEQCF. The chain employs TRBV11-1 and TRBJ2-7; the match to TRBD1 covers 7 bases. The CDR3 has 16 amino acids. The V gene's germline CDR1 is SGHAT and CDR2 FQDESV (reference sequence).

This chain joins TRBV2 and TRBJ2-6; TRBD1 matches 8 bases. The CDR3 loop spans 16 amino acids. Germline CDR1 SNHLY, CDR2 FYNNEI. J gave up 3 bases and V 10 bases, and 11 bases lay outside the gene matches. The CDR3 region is CATDRGSSGGANVLTF. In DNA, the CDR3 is TGTGCCACCGACAGGGGAAGCTCAGGTGGGGCCAACGTCCTGACTTTC. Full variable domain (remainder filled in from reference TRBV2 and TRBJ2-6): EPEVTQTPSHQVTQMGQEVILRCVPISNHLYFYWYRQILGQKVEFLVSFYNNEISEKSEIFDDQFSVERPDGSNFTLKIRSTKLEDSAMYFCATDRGSSGGANVLTFGAGSRLTVL.

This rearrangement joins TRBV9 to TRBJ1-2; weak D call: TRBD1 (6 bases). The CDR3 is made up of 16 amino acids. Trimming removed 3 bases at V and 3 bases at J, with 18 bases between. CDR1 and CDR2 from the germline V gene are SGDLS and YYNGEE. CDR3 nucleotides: TGTGCCAGCAGCGCTTACGACCACTCAGGGGACTATGGCTACACCTTC. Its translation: CASSAYDHSGDYGYTF.

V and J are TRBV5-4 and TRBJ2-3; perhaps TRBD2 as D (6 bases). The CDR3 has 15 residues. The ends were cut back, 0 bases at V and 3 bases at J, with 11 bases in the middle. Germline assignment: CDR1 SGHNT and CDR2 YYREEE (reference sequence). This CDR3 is CASSLVPGRTDTQYF. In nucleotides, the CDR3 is TGTGCCAGCAGCTTGGTGCCAGGGAGGACAGATACGCAGTATTTT.

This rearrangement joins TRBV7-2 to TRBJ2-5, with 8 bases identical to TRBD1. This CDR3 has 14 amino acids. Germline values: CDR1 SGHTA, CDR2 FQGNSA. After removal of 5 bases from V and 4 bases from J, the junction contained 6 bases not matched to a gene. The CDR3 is CASSRGQVVETQYF. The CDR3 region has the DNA TGTGCCAGCAGCAGGGGACAGGTCGTAGAGACCCAGTACTTC.

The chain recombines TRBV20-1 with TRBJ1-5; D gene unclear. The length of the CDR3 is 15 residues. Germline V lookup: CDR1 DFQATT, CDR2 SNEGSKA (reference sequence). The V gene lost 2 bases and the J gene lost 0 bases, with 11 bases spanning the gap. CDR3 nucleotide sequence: TGCAGTGCTAGATCCGGGCCTTATAGCAATCAGCCCCAGCATTTT. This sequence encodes CSARSGPYSNQPQHF.

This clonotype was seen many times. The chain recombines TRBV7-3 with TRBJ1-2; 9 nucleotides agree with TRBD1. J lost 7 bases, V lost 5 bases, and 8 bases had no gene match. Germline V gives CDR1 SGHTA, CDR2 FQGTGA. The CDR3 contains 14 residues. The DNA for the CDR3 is TGTGCCAGCAGCCCTCAGGGACAGGGAAGTGGCTACACCTTC. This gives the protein CASSPQGQGSGYTF.

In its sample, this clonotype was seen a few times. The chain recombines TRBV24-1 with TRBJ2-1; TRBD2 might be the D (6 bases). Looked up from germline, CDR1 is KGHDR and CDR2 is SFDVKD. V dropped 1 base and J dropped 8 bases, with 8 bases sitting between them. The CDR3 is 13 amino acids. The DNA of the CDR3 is TGTGCCACCAGTGATTTCGCGGGATATGAGCAGTTCTTC. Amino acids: CATSDFAGYEQFF.

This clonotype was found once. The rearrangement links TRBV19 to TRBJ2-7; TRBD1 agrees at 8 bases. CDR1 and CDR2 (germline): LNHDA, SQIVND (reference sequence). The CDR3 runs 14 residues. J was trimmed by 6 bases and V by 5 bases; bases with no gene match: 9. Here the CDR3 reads CASSLPGQDSEQYF. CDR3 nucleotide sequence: TGTGCCAGTAGTTTACCGGGACAGGACTCCGAGCAGTACTTC. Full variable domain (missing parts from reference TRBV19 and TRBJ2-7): DGGITQSPKYLFRKEGQNVTLSCEQNLNHDAMYWYRQDPGQGLRLIYYSQIVNDFQKGDIAEGYSVSREKKESFPLTVTSAQKNPTAFYLCASSLPGQDSEQYFGPGTRLTVT.

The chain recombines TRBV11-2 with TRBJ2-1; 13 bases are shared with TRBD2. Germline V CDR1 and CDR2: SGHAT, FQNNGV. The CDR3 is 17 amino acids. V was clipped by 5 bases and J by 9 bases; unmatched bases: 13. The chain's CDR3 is CASSRARGTSGVGEQFF. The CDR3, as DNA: TGTGCCAGCAGCAGAGCCCGGGGGACTAGCGGGGTTGGTGAGCAGTTCTTC.

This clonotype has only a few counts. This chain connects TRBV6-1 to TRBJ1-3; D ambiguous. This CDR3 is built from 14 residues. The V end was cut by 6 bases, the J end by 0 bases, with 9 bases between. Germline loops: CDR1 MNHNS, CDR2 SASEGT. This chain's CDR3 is CASRAASSGNTIYF. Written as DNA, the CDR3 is TGTGCCAGCAGAGCGGCAAGCTCTGGAAACACCATATATTTT.

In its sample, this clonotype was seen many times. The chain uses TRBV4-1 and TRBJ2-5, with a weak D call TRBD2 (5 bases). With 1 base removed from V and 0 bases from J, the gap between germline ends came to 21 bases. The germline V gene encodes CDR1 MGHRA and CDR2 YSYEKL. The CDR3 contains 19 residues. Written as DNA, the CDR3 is TGCGCCAGCAGCCAAGCACCGGCAGGAGGACTCCCGTACCAAGAGACCCAGTACTTC. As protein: CASSQAPAGGLPYQETQYF.

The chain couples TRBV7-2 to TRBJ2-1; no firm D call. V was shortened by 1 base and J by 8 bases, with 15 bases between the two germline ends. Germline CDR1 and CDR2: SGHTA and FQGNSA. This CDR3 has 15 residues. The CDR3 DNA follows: TGTGCCAGCAGCTTAGTTATCGGCCCCTTGTATGAGCAGTTCTTC. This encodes CASSLVIGPLYEQFF.

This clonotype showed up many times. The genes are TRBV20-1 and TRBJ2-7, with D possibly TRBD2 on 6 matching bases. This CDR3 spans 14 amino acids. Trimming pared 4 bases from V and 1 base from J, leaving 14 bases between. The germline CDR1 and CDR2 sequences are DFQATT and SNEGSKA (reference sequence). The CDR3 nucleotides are TGCAGTGCTAACCCCCCTCGGGGGTCCTACGAGCAGTACTTC. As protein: CSANPPRGSYEQYF.